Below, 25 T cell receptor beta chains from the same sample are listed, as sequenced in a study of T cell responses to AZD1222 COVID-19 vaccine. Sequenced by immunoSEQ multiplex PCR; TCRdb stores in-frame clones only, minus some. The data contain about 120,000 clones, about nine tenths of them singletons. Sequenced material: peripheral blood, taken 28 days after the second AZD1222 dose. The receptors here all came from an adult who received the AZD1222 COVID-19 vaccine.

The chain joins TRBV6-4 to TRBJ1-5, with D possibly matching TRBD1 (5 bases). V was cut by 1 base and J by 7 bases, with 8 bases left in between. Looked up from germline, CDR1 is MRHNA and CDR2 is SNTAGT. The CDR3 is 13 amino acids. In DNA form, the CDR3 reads TGTGCCAGCAGTGACTGGCAGGGCCAGCCCCAGCATTTT. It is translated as CASSDWQGQPQHF.

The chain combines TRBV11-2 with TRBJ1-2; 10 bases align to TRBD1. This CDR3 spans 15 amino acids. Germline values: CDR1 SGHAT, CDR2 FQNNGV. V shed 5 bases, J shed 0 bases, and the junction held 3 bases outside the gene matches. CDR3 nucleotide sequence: TGTGCCAGCAGCCTTGGGACAGGGGCTAACTATGGCTACACCTTC. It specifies CASSLGTGANYGYTF.

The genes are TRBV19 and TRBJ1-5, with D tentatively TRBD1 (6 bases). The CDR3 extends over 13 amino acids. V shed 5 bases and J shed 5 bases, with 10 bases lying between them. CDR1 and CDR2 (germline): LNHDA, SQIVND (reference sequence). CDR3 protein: CASSWSGDQPQHF. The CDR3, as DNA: TGTGCCAGTAGTTGGTCAGGGGATCAGCCCCAGCATTTT.

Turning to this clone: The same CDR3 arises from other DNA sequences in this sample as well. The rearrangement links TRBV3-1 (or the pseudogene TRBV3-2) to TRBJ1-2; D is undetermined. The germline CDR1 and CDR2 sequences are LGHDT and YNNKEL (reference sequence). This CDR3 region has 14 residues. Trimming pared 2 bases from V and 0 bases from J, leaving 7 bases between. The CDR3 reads CASSQIDANYGYTF. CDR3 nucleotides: TGTGCCAGCAGCCAAATCGATGCTAACTATGGCTACACCTTC.

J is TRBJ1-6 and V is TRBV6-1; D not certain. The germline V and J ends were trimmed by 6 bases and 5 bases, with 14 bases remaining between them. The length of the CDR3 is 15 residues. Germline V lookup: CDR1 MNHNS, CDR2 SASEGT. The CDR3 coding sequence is TGTGCCAGCAGACCACCCACCGGGGATAATTCACCCCTCCACTTT. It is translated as CASRPPTGDNSPLHF.

This CDR3 is CASSHHDRGAGNTIYF. For the CDR3, the DNA is TGTGCCAGCAGCCATCATGACAGGGGAGCTGGAAACACCATATATTTT. The chain uses TRBV3-1 (or the pseudogene TRBV3-2) and TRBJ1-3; 8 nucleotides agree with TRBD1. The CDR3 extends over 16 amino acids. The J segment lost 2 bases and the V segment lost 3 bases, leaving 6 bases of the junction unmatched. The germline CDR1 and CDR2 sequences are LGHDT and YNNKEL (reference sequence).

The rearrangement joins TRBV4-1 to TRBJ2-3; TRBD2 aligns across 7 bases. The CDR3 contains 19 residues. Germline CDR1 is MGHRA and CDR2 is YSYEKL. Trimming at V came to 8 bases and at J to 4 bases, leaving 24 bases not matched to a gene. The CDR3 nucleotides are TGCGCCAGCGACTCACACGGGACTATAAACCTGCTTGGCCCAGATACGCAGTATTTT. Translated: CASDSHGTINLLGPDTQYF.

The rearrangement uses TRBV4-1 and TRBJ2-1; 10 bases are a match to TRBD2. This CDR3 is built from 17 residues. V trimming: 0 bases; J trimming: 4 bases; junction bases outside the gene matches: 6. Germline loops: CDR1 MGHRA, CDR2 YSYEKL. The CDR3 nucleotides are TGCGCCAGCAGCCAAGAAAGCTTAGCGGGGGGTTACAATGAGCAGTTCTTC. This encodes CASSQESLAGGYNEQFF.

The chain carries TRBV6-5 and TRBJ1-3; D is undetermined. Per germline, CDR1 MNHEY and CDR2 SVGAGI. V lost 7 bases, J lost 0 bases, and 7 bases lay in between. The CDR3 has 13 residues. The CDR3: CASIKDSGNTIYF. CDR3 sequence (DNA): TGTGCCAGCATCAAGGACTCTGGAAACACCATATATTTT.

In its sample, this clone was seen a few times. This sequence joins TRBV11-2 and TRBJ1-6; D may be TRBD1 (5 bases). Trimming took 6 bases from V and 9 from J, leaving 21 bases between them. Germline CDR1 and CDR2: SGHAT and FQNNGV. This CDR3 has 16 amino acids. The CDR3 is CASSLYRGQGGSPLHF. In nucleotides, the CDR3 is TGTGCCAGCAGTCTATACCGTGGGCAGGGTGGTTCACCCCTCCACTTT.

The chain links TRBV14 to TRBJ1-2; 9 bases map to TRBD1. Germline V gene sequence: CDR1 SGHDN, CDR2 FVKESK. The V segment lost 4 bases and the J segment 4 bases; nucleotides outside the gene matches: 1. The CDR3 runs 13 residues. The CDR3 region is CASSPDRGYGYTF. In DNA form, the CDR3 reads TGTGCCAGCAGCCCGGACAGGGGCTATGGCTACACCTTC.

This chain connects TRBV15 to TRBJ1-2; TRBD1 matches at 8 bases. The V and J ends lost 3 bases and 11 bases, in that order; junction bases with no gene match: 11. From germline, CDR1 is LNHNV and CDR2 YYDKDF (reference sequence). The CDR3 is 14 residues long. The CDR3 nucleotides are TGTGCCACCAGCAGGGTTACAGCCGGGACAGGTTACACCTTC. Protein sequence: CATSRVTAGTGYTF.

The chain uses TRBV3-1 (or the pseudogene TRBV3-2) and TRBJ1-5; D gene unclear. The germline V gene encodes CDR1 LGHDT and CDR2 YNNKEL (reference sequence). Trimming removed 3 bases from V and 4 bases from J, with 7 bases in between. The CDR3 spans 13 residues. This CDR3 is CASSQDGNQPQHF. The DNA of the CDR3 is TGTGCCAGCAGCCAGGACGGGAATCAGCCCCAGCATTTT.

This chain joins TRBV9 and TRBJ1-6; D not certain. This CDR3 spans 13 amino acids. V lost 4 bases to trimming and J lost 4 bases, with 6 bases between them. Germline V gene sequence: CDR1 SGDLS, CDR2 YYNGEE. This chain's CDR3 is CASSTTYNSPLHF. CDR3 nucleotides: TGTGCCAGCAGCACTACATATAATTCACCCCTCCACTTT.

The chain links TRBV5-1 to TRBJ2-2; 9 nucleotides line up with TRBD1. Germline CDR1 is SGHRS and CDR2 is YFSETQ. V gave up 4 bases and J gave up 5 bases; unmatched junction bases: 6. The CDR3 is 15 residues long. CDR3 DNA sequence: TGCGCCAGCAGCCCCCGGGACAGGGTAACCGGGGAGCTGTTTTTT. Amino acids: CASSPRDRVTGELFF. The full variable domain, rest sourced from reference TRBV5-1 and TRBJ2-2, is KAGVTQTPRYLIKTRGQQVTLSCSPISGHRSVSWYQQTPGQGLQFLFEYFSETQRNKGNFPGRFSGRQFSNSRSEMNVSTLELGDSALYLCASSPRDRVTGELFFGEGSRLTVL.

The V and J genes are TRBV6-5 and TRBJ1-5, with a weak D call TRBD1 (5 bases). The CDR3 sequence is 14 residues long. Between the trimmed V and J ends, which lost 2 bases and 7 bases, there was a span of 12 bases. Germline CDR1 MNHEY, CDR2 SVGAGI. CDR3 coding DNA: TGTGCCAGCAGTTACGGAGGGGCGGTGCAGCCCCAGCATTTT. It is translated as CASSYGGAVQPQHF.

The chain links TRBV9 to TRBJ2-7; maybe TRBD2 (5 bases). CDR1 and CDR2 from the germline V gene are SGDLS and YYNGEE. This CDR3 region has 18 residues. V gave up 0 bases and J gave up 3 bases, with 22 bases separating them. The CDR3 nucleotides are TGTGCCAGCAGCGTAGCGGCAGGCCCTGCGGGCAACATCTACGAGCAGTACTTC. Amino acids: CASSVAAGPAGNIYEQYF.

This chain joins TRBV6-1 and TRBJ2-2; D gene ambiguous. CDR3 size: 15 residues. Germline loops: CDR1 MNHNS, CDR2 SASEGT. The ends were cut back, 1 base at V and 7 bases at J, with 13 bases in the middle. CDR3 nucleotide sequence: TGTGCCAGCAGTGAAGAAGGCGCAGTCGGCGGGGAGCTGTTTTTT. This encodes CASSEEGAVGGELFF.

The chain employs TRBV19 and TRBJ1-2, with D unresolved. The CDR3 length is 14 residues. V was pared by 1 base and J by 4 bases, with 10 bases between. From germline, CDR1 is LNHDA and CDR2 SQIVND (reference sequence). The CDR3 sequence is CASSIVRLIYGYTF. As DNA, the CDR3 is TGTGCCAGTAGTATAGTAAGGCTTATCTATGGCTACACCTTC.

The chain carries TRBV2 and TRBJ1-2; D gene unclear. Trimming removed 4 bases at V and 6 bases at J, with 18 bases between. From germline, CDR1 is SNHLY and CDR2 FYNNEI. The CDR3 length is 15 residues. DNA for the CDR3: TGTGCCAGCAGTGCCCGGGATAGTACGTACGATGGCTACACCTTC. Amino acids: CASSARDSTYDGYTF.

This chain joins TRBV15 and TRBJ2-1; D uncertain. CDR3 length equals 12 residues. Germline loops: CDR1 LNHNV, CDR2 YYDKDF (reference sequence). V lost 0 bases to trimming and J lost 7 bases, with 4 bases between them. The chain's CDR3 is CATSRDWNEQFF. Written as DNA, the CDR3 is TGTGCCACCAGCAGAGACTGGAATGAGCAGTTCTTC.

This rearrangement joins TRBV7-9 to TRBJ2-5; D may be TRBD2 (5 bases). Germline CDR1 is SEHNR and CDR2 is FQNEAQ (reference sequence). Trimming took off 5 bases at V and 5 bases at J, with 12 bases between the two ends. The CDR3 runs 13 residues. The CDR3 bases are TGTGCCAGCAGCCCTAGCATGGGGGAGACCCAGTACTTC. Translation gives CASSPSMGETQYF.

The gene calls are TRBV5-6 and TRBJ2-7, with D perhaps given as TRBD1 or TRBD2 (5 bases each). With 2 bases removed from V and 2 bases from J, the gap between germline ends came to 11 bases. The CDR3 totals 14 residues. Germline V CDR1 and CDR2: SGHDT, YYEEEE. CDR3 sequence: CASSLGTATYEQYF. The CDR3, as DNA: TGTGCCAGCAGCTTAGGGACGGCTACCTACGAGCAGTACTTC.

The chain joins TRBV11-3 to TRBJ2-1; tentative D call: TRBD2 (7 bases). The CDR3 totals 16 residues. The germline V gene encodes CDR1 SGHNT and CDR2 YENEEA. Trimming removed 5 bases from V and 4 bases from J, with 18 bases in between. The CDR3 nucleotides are TGTGCCAGCAGCCAAGGGGGGGCCCAGTCTTACAATGAGCAGTTCTTC. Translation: CASSQGGAQSYNEQFF.

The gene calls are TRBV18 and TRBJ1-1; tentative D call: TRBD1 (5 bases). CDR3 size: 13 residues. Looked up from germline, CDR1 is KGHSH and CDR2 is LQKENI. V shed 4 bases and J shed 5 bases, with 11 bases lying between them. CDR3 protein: CASSLQGETEAFF. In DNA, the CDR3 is TGTGCCAGCTCACTTCAGGGCGAGACTGAAGCTTTCTTT.